The TCR beta chain under discussion was sequenced for a study of blood T cell repertoires in COVID-19 (TCRdb year 2020). Broadly, across the study: Samples covering the acute and convalescent phases of COVID-19 were provided by collaborators in the United States, Italy and Spain. The prospective study material was composed of cDNA or gDNA derived from T cells, B-cell-depleted T cells, or PBMCs. Deeply sampled blood TCRbeta repertoires from subjects exposed to, actively infected with, or recovered from COVID-19 were included in the dataset. The repertoires were made available in a free public database intended to serve as a resource for research on the immune response to SARS-CoV-2. Samples were obtained from the ongoing ImmuneRACE study (first 160 participants) and from over a thousand subjects provided by 6 global collaborators. The sample metadata nearly always contained a de-identified subject ID, COVID-19 status, age in years and sex. Where available, HLA class I and class II types were taken from metadata supplied by the sample provider and were not determined by assay-based typing.

TCRbeta CDR3 regions were amplified from genomic DNA using the immunoSEQ Assay, a bias-controlled multiplex PCR. Per the original workflow: The number of nucleated cells in each sample was estimated from the amplification of reference gene primers within the assay. To quantify the absolute abundance of each unique TCRbeta CDR3 rearrangement, sequence reads were collapsed and filtered. For each sample, productive Simpson clonality was calculated as the square root of Simpson's diversity index across productive rearrangements. TCRdb re-hosts the immuneACCESS table, in-frame sequences only. Its copies lack some clones; in the studies checked, an unresolved V gene accounts for under half of them, and the cause for the rest is not known. The D gene and trimming were derived from the DNA, and the V and J assignments and clone size from that table. The sample has 55,000 to 80,000 clones on record, 81% of them singletons. Roughly 0.83% of the sample is in the top ten clones.

This clone was detected many times. This clone's antigen is unknown. No base quality information exists; no much larger clone differs at one position. The CDR3 runs 12 amino acids, cysteine and phenylalanine included. The sequence is cut down to CDR3 DNA, 36 bases in frame from base 1. The germline V gene (reference sequence) sets CDR1 to SEHNR and CDR2 to FQNEAQ. V was cut back by 2 bases and J by 6 bases, leaving a gap of 5 bases between them. Each collaborating institution followed its own protocols to collect whole blood in K2EDTA tubes. For TCRbeta analysis, collaborator samples were shipped as frozen whole blood, as isolated PBMCs, or as DNA extracted from either sample type. Overall study outcomes, separate from this receptor: How much clinical and demographic metadata was included differed by source and by participant, and the metadata was provided uncurated.

The sequenced sample consisted of peripheral blood. This receptor was obtained from a woman between 70 and 85 years old with acute or convalescent COVID-19. Recombination linked TRBV7-9 to TRBJ1-5; a tentative D call is TRBD1 (5 bases match). The CDR3 protein sequence reads: CASSLQGQPQHF. The bases are TGTGCCAGCAGCTTACAGGGTCAGCCCCAGCATTTT.